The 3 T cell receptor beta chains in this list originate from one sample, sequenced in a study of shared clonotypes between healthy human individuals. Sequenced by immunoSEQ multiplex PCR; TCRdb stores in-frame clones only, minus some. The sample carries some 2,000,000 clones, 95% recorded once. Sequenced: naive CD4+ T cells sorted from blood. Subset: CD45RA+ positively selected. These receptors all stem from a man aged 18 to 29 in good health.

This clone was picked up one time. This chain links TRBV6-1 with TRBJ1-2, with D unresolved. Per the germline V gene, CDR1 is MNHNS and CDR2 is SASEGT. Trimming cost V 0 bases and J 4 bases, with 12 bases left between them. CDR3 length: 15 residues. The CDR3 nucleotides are TGTGCCAGCAGTGAAGCAGTGGCAGGTAGCTATGGCTACACCTTC. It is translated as CASSEAVAGSYGYTF.

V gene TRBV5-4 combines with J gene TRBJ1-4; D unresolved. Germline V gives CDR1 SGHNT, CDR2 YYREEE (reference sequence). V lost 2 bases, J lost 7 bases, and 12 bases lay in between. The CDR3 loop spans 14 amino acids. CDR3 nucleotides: TGTGCCAGCAGCTTAGGTGGCGTAGCTGAAAAACTGTTTTTT. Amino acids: CASSLGGVAEKLFF.

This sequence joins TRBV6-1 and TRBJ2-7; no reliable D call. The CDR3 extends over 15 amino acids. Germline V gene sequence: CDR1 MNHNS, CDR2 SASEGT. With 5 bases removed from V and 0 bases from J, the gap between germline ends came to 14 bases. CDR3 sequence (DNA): TGTGCCAGCAGTCTAAGACCGATTAGCTCCTACGAGCAGTACTTC. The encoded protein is CASSLRPISSYEQYF.